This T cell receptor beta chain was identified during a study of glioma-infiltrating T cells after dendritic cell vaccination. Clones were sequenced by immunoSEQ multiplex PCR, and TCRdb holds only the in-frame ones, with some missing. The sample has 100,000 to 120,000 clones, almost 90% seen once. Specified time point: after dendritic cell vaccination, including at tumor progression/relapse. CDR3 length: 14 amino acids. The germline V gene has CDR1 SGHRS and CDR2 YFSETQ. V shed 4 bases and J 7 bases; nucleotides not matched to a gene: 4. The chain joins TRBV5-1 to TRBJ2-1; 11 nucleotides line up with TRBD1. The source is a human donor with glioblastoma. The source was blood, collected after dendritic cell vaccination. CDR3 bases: TGCGCCAGCAGCCAGGACAGGGGGCGGAATGAGCAGTTCTTC. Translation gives CASSQDRGRNEQFF.